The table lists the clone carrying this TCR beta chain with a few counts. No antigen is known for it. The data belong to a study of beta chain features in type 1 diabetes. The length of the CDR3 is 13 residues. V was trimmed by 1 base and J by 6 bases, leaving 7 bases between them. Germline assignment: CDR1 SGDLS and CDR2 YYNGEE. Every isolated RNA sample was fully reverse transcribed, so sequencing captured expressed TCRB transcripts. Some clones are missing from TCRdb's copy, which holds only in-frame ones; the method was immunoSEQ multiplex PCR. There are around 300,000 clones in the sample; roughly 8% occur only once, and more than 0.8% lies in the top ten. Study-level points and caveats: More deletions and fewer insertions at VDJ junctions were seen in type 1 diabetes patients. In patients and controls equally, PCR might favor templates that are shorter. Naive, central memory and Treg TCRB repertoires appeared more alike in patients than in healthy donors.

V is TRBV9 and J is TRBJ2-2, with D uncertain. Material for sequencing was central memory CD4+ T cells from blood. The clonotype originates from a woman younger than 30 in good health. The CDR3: CASSVNTAGELFF. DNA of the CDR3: TGTGCCAGCAGCGTAAATACGGCCGGGGAGCTGTTTTTT.